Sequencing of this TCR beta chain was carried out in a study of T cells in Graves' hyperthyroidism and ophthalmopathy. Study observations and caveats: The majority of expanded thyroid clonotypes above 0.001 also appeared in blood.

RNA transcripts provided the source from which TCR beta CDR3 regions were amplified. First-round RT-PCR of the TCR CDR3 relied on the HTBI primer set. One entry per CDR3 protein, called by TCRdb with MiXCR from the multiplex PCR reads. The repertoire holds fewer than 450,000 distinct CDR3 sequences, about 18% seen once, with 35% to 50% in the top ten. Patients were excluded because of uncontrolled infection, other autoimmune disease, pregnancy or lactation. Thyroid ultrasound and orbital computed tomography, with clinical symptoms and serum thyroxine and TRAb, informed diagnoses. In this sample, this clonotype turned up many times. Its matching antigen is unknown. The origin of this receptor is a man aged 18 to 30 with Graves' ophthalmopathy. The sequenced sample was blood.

This chain's CDR3 is CASFGSGANVLTF. DNA for the CDR3: TGTGCCAGCTTCGGCTCTGGGGCCAACGTCCTGACTTTC. This rearrangement joins TRBV25-1 to TRBJ2-6; no clear D gene. Germline CDR1 MGHDK, CDR2 SYGVNS. The CDR3 covers 13 residues. Trimming stripped 8 bases from V and 0 bases from J, with 5 bases between.